The 14 T cell receptor beta chains given below trace back to one sample, sequenced in a study of blood T cell repertoires in COVID-19. Profiled with immunoSEQ multiplex PCR; TCRdb holds only in-frame clones, not every one. The table includes some 360,000 clones, 88% detected once. Specimen: PBMCs or T cells enriched from blood (not recorded which). The source is a woman between 25 and 40 years old who had been exposed to COVID-19.

This clone was counted a few times. The genes are TRBV9 and TRBJ2-1, with 10 bases that match TRBD1. V shed 3 bases, J shed 12 bases, and the junction held 12 bases outside the gene matches. Per the germline V gene, CDR1 is SGDLS and CDR2 is YYNGEE. The CDR3 totals 15 residues. The CDR3 DNA is TGTGCCAGCAGCGATGGGACAGGGGTCCAGAGGGCGCAGTTCTTC. It codes for CASSDGTGVQRAQFF.

This chain uses TRBV30 with TRBJ1-5; 7 bases agree with TRBD1. V gave up 4 bases and J gave up 3 bases; unmatched junction bases: 6. Germline V gene lookup returns CDR1 GTSNPN and CDR2 SVGIG (reference sequence). The CDR3 totals 14 residues. In DNA, the CDR3 is TGTGCCTGGAACAAGGGGGCTTACAATCAGCCCCAGCATTTT. Its protein is CAWNKGAYNQPQHF.

The genes are TRBV12-5 and TRBJ2-5, with TRBD1 as a possible D gene (7 bases). The germline CDR1 and CDR2 sequences are LGHNT and FRNRAP. Trimming removed 2 bases from V and 2 bases from J, with 12 bases in between. The CDR3 has 15 amino acids. The CDR3 region has the DNA TGTGCTAGTGGTTTGCGTCAGGGGGGACAAGAGACCCAGTACTTC. Its protein is CASGLRQGGQETQYF.

The chain carries TRBV19 and TRBJ1-4; no definite D call. Germline V gene lookup returns CDR1 LNHDA and CDR2 SQIVND (reference sequence). V was clipped by 1 base and J by 5 bases, with 14 bases between them. The CDR3 covers 16 residues. The CDR3 DNA sequence: TGTGCCAGTAGTATAGTTCAAGGGAGGATCAATGAAAAACTGTTTTTT. Translating it yields CASSIVQGRINEKLFF.

The chain uses TRBV15 and TRBJ2-3; TRBD2 agrees at 7 bases. Germline CDR1 LNHNV, CDR2 YYDKDF (reference sequence). The trim removed 4 bases at V and 1 base at J, leaving 2 bases unmatched. The CDR3 has 14 amino acids. DNA for the CDR3: TGTGCCACCAGCACCAGCGGGGGCACAGATACGCAGTATTTT. It specifies CATSTSGGTDTQYF.

This clone occurred once. The chain employs TRBV29-1 and TRBJ1-3, with 8 bases that match TRBD1. This CDR3 has 15 amino acids. Per germline, CDR1 SQVTM and CDR2 ANQGSEA. Trimming removed 7 bases from V and 2 bases from J; junction bases left unmatched: 10. CDR3 loop: CSAQGAASPGNTIYF. CDR3 bases: TGCAGCGCTCAGGGGGCGGCTTCCCCTGGAAACACCATATATTTT.

The chain carries TRBV5-1 and TRBJ1-1, with 10 bases matching TRBD1. Germline CDR1 is SGHRS and CDR2 is YFSETQ. J lost 7 bases, V lost 4 bases, and 10 bases had no gene match. The CDR3 consists of 15 residues. CDR3 sequence reads: CASSRGGTGVYEAFF. Here the CDR3 DNA reads TGCGCCAGCAGCCGAGGCGGGACAGGGGTGTATGAAGCTTTCTTT.

The chain uses TRBV25-1 and TRBJ2-7; 7 nucleotides align to TRBD1. Per germline, CDR1 MGHDK and CDR2 SYGVNS. The CDR3 spans 16 residues. J lost 2 bases, V lost 3 bases, and 10 bases had no gene match. The CDR3 nucleotides read TGTGCCAGCAGTGATCGCAAAAAGGGACAGCCCTACGAGCAGTACTTC. Translating gives CASSDRKKGQPYEQYF.

This clone was found a few times. Other DNA sequences in the sample encode the same CDR3. The rearrangement joins TRBV7-9 to TRBJ1-2; 7 bases align to TRBD1. CDR1 and CDR2 from the germline V gene are SEHNR and FQNEAQ (reference sequence). The CDR3 is 13 residues long. V lost 5 bases to trimming and J lost 4 bases; unmatched junction nucleotides: 4. In nucleotides, the CDR3 is TGTGCCAGCAGCCTACAGGGGAGCTATGGCTACACCTTC. Translated: CASSLQGSYGYTF.

This CDR3 reads CASSLEASGRFQYF. In nucleotides, the CDR3 is TGTGCCAGCAGCTTGGAGGCTAGCGGGAGATTCCAGTACTTC. The V call is TRBV5-6, the J call TRBJ2-5; 10 bases are a match to TRBD2. Germline CDR1 is SGHDT and CDR2 is YYEEEE. V was clipped by 0 bases and J by 10 bases; unmatched bases: 6. The CDR3 runs 14 residues.

V usage is TRBV28 and J usage is TRBJ1-4; D not certain. Germline loops: CDR1 MDHEN, CDR2 SYDVKM. The CDR3 length is 15 residues. The V end lost 2 bases, the J end lost 12 bases, and 19 bases lay between the germline ends. The CDR3 loop reads CASSLADDFAPQLFF. The CDR3 DNA follows: TGTGCCAGCAGTTTAGCTGACGACTTTGCGCCCCAACTGTTTTTT.

The chain links TRBV29-1 to TRBJ1-2; no clear D. In germline, CDR1 is SQVTM, CDR2 ANQGSEA. V shed 1 base and J shed 1 base, with 19 bases lying between them. CDR3 length: 17 residues. This chain's CDR3 is CSVEGRGSGRSNYGYTF. In nucleotides, the CDR3 is TGCAGCGTTGAAGGGCGCGGGTCGGGCCGGAGTAACTATGGCTACACCTTC.

This chain joins TRBV7-9 and TRBJ2-7; TRBD1 is a possible D gene (5 bases). V was pared by 0 bases and J by 6 bases, with 18 bases between. The CDR3 consists of 16 residues. From germline, CDR1 is SEHNR and CDR2 FQNEAQ (reference sequence). The DNA for the CDR3 is TGTGCCAGCAGCTTAGCGGTGTCAGGGATCGGCGTCGAGCAGTACTTC. Residues: CASSLAVSGIGVEQYF.

The chain is built from TRBV12-2 and TRBJ1-5; TRBD1, the table's D call, was not compared with the DNA. TRBV12-2 is a pseudogene locus. The CDR3 covers 18 residues. CDR3 sequence reads: CASRLKGQPKYSNQPQHF. CDR3 in DNA: TGTGCAAGTCGCTTGAAGGGACAGCCAAAATATAGCAATCAGCCCCAGCATTTT.